Shown below are 8 T cell receptor beta chains from a single sample sequenced in a study of cytomegalovirus exposure and HLA in healthy donors. A multiplex PCR was run with 60 Vbeta primers and 13 Jbeta primers. This table comes from immunoSEQ multiplex PCR, and its TCRdb copy is limited to in-frame clones, with some not included. This table holds approximately 160,000 clones, 80% to 90% found once. The sequenced sample consisted of PBMCs. Every receptor here comes from a woman aged 18-29 years in good health and CMV-seronegative.

The gene calls are TRBV28 and TRBJ2-7; 7 bases map to TRBD2. CDR3 length equals 16 residues. CDR1 is MDHEN, CDR2 SYDVKM, per germline. After removal of 6 bases from V and 4 bases from J, the junction contained 15 bases not matched to a gene. CDR3 residues: CASSRPLADKRYEQYF. Here the CDR3 DNA reads TGTGCCAGCAGCCGACCCCTAGCGGACAAACGATACGAGCAGTACTTC.

This rearrangement joins TRBV10-2 to TRBJ1-5, with 7 bases aligning to TRBD1. V dropped 2 bases and J dropped 0; count of bases not matched to a gene: 1. This CDR3 spans 15 amino acids. CDR1 is WSHSY and CDR2 is SAAADI in the germline V gene. The CDR3 region is CASSERQGSNQPQHF. CDR3 coding DNA: TGCGCCAGCAGTGAGCGACAGGGTAGCAATCAGCCCCAGCATTTT.

V usage is TRBV5-1 and J usage is TRBJ2-5; a weak D match, TRBD2 (5 bases). Trimming took off 4 bases at V and 4 bases at J, with 17 bases between the two ends. The CDR3 extends over 15 amino acids. Germline V lookup: CDR1 SGHRS, CDR2 YFSETQ. CDR3 protein: CASSIDGVRRETQYF. CDR3 nucleotides: TGCGCCAGCAGCATCGACGGGGTCCGGAGAGAGACCCAGTACTTC.

This clone occurred once. The CDR3 is CASSLLGSGSPDTQYF. The CDR3 DNA reads TGTGCCAGCAGTCTTCTGGGTAGCGGGAGCCCAGATACGCAGTATTTT. The chain couples TRBV28 to TRBJ2-3, with 9 bases fitting TRBD2. With 5 bases clipped from V and 4 bases from J, the junction kept 10 bases outside the gene matches. Germline CDR1 MDHEN, CDR2 SYDVKM. This CDR3 contains 16 residues.

The chain carries TRBV4-2 and TRBJ1-4, with 10 bases lining up with TRBD1. Germline CDR1 and CDR2: LGHNA and YNFKEQ. The CDR3 has 15 amino acids. The ends lost 0 bases at V and 8 bases at J; junction bases unmatched: 3. The CDR3 bases are TGTGCCAGCAGCCAAGATGGGACAGGGGAGGAAAAACTGTTTTTT. Amino acid sequence: CASSQDGTGEEKLFF.

The chain has TRBV11-2 and TRBJ1-2; TRBD1 is a possible D gene (6 bases). The ends were cut back, 1 base at V and 8 bases at J, with 17 bases in the middle. The CDR3 is 15 residues long. Germline V lookup: CDR1 SGHAT, CDR2 FQNNGV. As DNA, the CDR3 is TGTGCCAGCAGCTTAGCCCCGGGCGGGGGCCTGGGCTACACCTTC. This translates into CASSLAPGGGLGYTF.

CDR3: CASSYWDREGYGYTF. CDR3 nucleotide sequence: TGTGCCAGCAGTTACTGGGACAGGGAAGGCTATGGCTACACCTTC. The J gene is TRBJ1-2, the V gene TRBV6-5; 9 nucleotides align to TRBD1. This CDR3 contains 15 residues. Germline assignment: CDR1 MNHEY and CDR2 SVGAGI. J lost 4 bases, V lost 1 base, and 4 bases had no gene match.

V gene TRBV19 combines with J gene TRBJ2-1; the D gene is possibly TRBD1 (6 bases). Germline V lookup: CDR1 LNHDA, CDR2 SQIVND (reference sequence). This CDR3 is built from 13 residues. Deletions cut 8 bases from V and 15 bases from J, with 23 bases between. The CDR3 loop is CASGQFGLHRRFF. The CDR3 coding sequence is TGTGCCAGTGGACAGTTTGGGCTACACCGAAGGTTCTTC.